This T cell receptor (beta chain) was profiled in a study of T cells after yellow fever vaccination. Study-wide findings and caveats: Subsequent to the booster, the majority of primary-vaccination clones reappeared (approximately 95% CD4, 85% to 90% CD8).

The authors made TCR cDNA by 5'RACE template switching, adding a universal primer site and UMIs. From the 5' RACE reads, TCRdb called clonotypes with MiXCR, one entry per CDR3 protein. The sample contains 40,000 to 55,000 distinct CDR3 sequences, 6.6% of which appear only once. CDR3 length: 13 amino acids. Germline V lookup: CDR1 MDHEN, CDR2 SYDVKM. Here the sequenced sample was CD8+ T cells not binding an NS4B(214-222) dextramer, sorted from PBMCs, taken about 49 days after the first yellow fever vaccination. The J gene is TRBJ2-7, the V gene TRBV28; D is possibly TRBD2 (5 bases). The TCR sequence derives from a man in his late teens or twenties who received the YFV17D yellow fever vaccine. This CDR3 is CASSPVQRVPELV. CDR3 DNA sequence: TGTGCCAGCAGTCCAGTACAGAGGGTCCCAGAGCTTGTC.